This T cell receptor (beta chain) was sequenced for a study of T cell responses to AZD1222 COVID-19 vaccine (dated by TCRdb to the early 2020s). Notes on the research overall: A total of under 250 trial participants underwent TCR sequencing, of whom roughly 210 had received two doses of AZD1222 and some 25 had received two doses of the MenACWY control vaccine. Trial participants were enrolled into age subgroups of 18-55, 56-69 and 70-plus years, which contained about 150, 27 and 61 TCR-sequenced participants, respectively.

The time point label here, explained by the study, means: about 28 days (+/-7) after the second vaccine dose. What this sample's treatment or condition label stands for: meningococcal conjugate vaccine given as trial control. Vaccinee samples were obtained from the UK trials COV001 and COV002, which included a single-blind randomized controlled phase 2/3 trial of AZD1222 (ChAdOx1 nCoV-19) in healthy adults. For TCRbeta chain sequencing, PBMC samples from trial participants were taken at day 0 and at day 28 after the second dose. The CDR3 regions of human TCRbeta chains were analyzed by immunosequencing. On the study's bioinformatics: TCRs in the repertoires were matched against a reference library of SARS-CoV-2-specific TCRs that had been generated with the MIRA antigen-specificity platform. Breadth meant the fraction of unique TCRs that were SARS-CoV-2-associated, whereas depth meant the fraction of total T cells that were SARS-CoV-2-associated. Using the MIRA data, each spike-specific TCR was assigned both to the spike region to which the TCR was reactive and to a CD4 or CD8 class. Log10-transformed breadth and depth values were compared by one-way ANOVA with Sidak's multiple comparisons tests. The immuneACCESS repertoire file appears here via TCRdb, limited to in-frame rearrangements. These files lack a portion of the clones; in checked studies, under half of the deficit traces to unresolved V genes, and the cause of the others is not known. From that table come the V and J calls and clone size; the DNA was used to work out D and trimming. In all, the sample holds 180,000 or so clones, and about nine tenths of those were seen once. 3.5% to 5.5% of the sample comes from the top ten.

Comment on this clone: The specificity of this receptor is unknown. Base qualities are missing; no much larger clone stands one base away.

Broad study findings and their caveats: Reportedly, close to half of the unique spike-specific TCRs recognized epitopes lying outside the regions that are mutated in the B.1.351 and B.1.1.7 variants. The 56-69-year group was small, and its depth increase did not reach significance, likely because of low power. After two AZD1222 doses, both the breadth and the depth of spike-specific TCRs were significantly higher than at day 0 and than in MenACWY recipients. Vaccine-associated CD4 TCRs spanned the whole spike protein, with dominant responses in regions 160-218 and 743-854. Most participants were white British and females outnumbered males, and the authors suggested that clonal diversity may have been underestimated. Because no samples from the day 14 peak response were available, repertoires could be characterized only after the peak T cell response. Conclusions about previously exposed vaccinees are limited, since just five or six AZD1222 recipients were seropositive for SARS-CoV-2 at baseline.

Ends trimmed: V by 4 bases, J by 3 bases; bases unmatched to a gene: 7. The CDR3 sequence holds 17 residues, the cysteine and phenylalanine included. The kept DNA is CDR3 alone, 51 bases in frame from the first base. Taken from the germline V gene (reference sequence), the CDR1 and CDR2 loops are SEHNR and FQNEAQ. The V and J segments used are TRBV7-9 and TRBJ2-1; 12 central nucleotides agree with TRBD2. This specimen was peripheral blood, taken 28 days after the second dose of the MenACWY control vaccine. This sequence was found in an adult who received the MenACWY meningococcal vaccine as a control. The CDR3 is CASSSTSGSQFYNEQFF. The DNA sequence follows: TGTGCCAGCAGCTCGACTAGCGGGAGTCAATTCTACAATGAGCAGTTCTTC.